The 25 T cell receptor beta chains presented below share a single source sample, sequenced in a study of T cells after yellow fever vaccination. MiXCR, applied by TCRdb to the 5' RACE reads, yields one record per CDR3 protein. The table records 300,000 to 400,000 distinct CDR3 sequences, about 6% of them present only once. Material: PBMCs, obtained 5 days after the yellow fever booster vaccination. The source of these receptors is a man under 40 who received the YFV17D yellow fever vaccine.

In its sample, this clonotype was seen a few times. V and J are TRBV28 and TRBJ2-7, with TRBD1 as a possible D gene (6 bases). The germline V and J ends were trimmed by 11 bases and 4 bases, with 15 bases remaining between them. Germline V gene sequence: CDR1 MDHEN, CDR2 SYDVKM. The CDR3 length is 12 residues. The DNA of the CDR3 is TGTGCCTCCACCGGGACACTATACGAGCAGTACTTC. Translation: CASTGTLYEQYF.

This clonotype was seen only a few times. The chain carries TRBV7-2 and TRBJ2-5; the match to TRBD2 covers 14 bases. Germline V gene sequence: CDR1 SGHTA, CDR2 FQGNSA. V lost 5 bases to trimming and J lost 5 bases; unmatched junction nucleotides: 7. The CDR3 is 16 amino acids. CDR3 residues: CASSTGLAGAGETQYF. CDR3 coding DNA: TGTGCCAGCAGCACGGGACTAGCGGGAGCGGGGGAGACCCAGTACTTC.

This clonotype was observed at least ten times. The chain joins TRBV5-1 to TRBJ2-1, with D perhaps matching TRBD2 (5 bases). The germline V gene has CDR1 SGHRS and CDR2 YFSETQ. The ends were cut back, 0 bases at V and 9 bases at J, with 10 bases in the middle. CDR3 length: 13 residues. CDR3 region: CASSLAGEGEQFF. The CDR3 bases are TGCGCCAGCAGCTTGGCCGGGGAAGGTGAGCAGTTCTTC. Looking up the rest from reference TRBV5-1 and TRBJ2-1 gives the full variable domain: KAGVTQTPRYLIKTRGQQVTLSCSPISGHRSVSWYQQTPGQGLQFLFEYFSETQRNKGNFPGRFSGRQFSNSRSEMNVSTLELGDSALYLCASSLAGEGEQFFGPGTRLTVL.

Only a few counts were recorded for this clonotype. V usage is TRBV29-1 and J usage is TRBJ2-2; 10 positions match TRBD2. CDR3 length: 15 residues. Germline V lookup: CDR1 SQVTM, CDR2 ANQGSEA. With 6 bases clipped from V and 5 bases from J, the junction kept 9 bases outside the gene matches. Here the CDR3 reads CSVSGKAGGTGELFF. In DNA form, the CDR3 reads TGCAGCGTCTCCGGGAAAGCGGGAGGGACCGGGGAGCTGTTTTTT.

This clonotype was recorded many times. The chain joins TRBV16 to TRBJ2-1; D not certain. V was pared by 0 bases and J by 2 bases, with 8 bases between. CDR1 is KGHSY and CDR2 is FQNENV in the germline V gene. The CDR3 is 15 amino acids. The CDR3 DNA is TGTGCCAGCAGCCAATCAAAGGCCCCCTACAATGAGCAGTTCTTC. This encodes CASSQSKAPYNEQFF.

The chain carries TRBV7-9 and TRBJ2-6; D is undetermined. The CDR3 consists of 15 residues. Trimming removed 3 bases at V and 0 bases at J, with 6 bases between. CDR1 is SEHNR and CDR2 is FQNEAQ in the germline V gene (reference sequence). The CDR3 coding sequence is TGTGCCAGCAGCTTTAGGCCCTCTGGGGCCAACGTCCTGACTTTC. Residues: CASSFRPSGANVLTF.

This clonotype was seen at least ten times. The chain employs TRBV5-6 and TRBJ2-7; D possibly matches TRBD1 or TRBD2 (5 bases each). The germline gives CDR1 SGHDT, CDR2 YYEEEE. V was pared by 4 bases and J by 12 bases, with 17 bases between. The CDR3 has 12 residues. The DNA for the CDR3 is TGTGCCAGCAGCCCGGGGACCGCCAGTCTGTACTTC. Its translation is CASSPGTASLYF.

In this sample, this clonotype turned up a few times. The V gene is TRBV29-1, the J gene TRBJ2-7, with TRBD1 matching over 7 bases. With V trimmed by 6 bases and J by 2 bases, 4 bases remained unmatched. Germline CDR1 SQVTM, CDR2 ANQGSEA. The CDR3 length is 12 residues. In nucleotides, the CDR3 is TGCAGCGTGACGGGACAGACCTACGAGCAGTACTTC. Encoded protein: CSVTGQTYEQYF.

This clonotype was counted only a few times. The chain recombines TRBV7-2 with TRBJ2-2; D gene uncertain. The CDR3 contains 14 residues. The germline V gene has CDR1 SGHTA and CDR2 FQGNSA. Deletions cut 5 bases from V and 4 bases from J, with 11 bases between. This CDR3 is CASSPPSSTGELFF. The CDR3 nucleotides read TGTGCCAGCAGCCCCCCCTCGTCCACCGGGGAGCTGTTTTTT.

This clonotype was seen many times. CDR3 sequence (DNA): TGCGCCAGCAGCTTGGGTGGGACTAGCGCCTACAATGAGCAGTTCTTC. Amino acid sequence: CASSLGGTSAYNEQFF. This chain links TRBV5-1 with TRBJ2-1; 10 bases are a match to TRBD2. Germline V CDR1 and CDR2: SGHRS, YFSETQ. Unmatched junction bases numbered 2, after V lost 0 bases and J lost 2 bases. The CDR3 is 16 amino acids.

The V and J genes are TRBV4-2 and TRBJ1-5; possible D gene TRBD1, 6 bases. The CDR3 contains 19 residues. V gave up 1 base and J gave up 2 bases, with 21 bases separating them. Per germline, CDR1 LGHNA and CDR2 YNFKEQ. CDR3 in DNA: TGTGCCAGCAGCCAAGTCTGGGCAGGGGCCGAAGGAGGCAATCAGCCCCAGCATTTT. Its protein product is CASSQVWAGAEGGNQPQHF.

The rearrangement uses TRBV14 and TRBJ2-1, with TRBD2 as a possible D gene (5 bases). CDR1 SGHDN and CDR2 FVKESK come from the germline V gene. V was pared by 1 base and J by 11 bases, with 9 bases between. The CDR3 runs to 12 residues. CDR3 in DNA: TGTGCCAGCAGCCAAGTCGACTACAAGCAGTTCTTC. Translated, it gives CASSQVDYKQFF.

In this sample, this clonotype turned up many times. The chain couples TRBV11-2 to TRBJ2-7; the D is unclear. V shed 5 bases and J shed 5 bases, with 13 bases lying between them. Germline V gene lookup returns CDR1 SGHAT and CDR2 FQNNGV. The CDR3 is made up of 13 amino acids. The CDR3: CASSARPRDEQYF. CDR3 nucleotide sequence: TGTGCCAGCAGCGCCAGGCCAAGGGACGAGCAGTACTTC.

This clonotype has ten or more counts. This chain uses TRBV5-1 with TRBJ2-5, with a possible D match to TRBD2 (7 bases). V was pared by 0 bases and J by 4 bases, with 13 bases between. Germline CDR1 and CDR2: SGHRS and YFSETQ. The CDR3 is 15 amino acids. The CDR3 DNA follows: TGCGCCAGCAGCTTGGAGCGGGACATGTCAGAGACCCAGTACTTC. Protein product: CASSLERDMSETQYF.

The chain combines TRBV6-1 with TRBJ2-2; D is uncertain. Trimming cost V 4 bases and J 1 base, with 7 bases left between them. The germline V gene has CDR1 MNHNS and CDR2 SASEGT. This CDR3 comprises 14 residues. CDR3: CASSVTWNTGELFF. CDR3 coding DNA: TGTGCCAGCAGTGTAACTTGGAACACCGGGGAGCTGTTTTTT.

This clonotype occurred a few times. CDR3 bases: TGCAGCGTTCAAGGACTAGCGGGAAGTAGGAATGAGCAGTTCTTC. Its translation: CSVQGLAGSRNEQFF. The chain employs TRBV29-1 and TRBJ2-1; 12 bases are a match to TRBD2. This CDR3 is 15 amino acids long. From germline, CDR1 is SQVTM and CDR2 ANQGSEA. J gave up 7 bases and V 5 bases, and 9 bases lay outside the gene matches.

The gene calls are TRBV29-1 and TRBJ2-7; D ambiguous. CDR3 length: 12 amino acids. Trimming removed 7 bases from V and 0 bases from J, with 10 bases in between. The germline V gene has CDR1 SQVTM and CDR2 ANQGSEA. The CDR3 coding sequence is TGCAGCGCCAGGAAGGCCTCCTACGAGCAGTACTTC. As protein: CSARKASYEQYF.

This clonotype was picked up many times. This sequence joins TRBV18 and TRBJ1-2; TRBD1 is a possible D gene (5 bases). CDR3 length: 12 amino acids. From germline, CDR1 is KGHSH and CDR2 LQKENI. The V gene lost 3 bases and the J gene lost 13 bases, with 15 bases spanning the gap. CDR3 DNA sequence: TGTGCCAGCTCACCGAAACGGGACCCTAGCACCTTC. Translated, it gives CASSPKRDPSTF. Based on the CDR3 plus reference TRBV18 and TRBJ1-2, the full variable domain is NAGVMQNPRHLVRRRGQEARLRCSPMKGHSHVYWYRQLPEEGLKFMVYLQKENIIDESGMPKERFSAEFPKEGPSILRIQQVVRGDSAAYFCASSPKRDPSTFGSGTRLTVV.

The chain carries TRBV29-1 and TRBJ2-1; tentatively, D is TRBD2 (7 bases). V dropped 7 bases and J dropped 4 bases, with 20 bases sitting between them. The germline V gene has CDR1 SQVTM and CDR2 ANQGSEA. The CDR3 runs to 15 residues. In DNA form, the CDR3 reads TGCAGCGGACACGGGAGGCAGGGGAAGTACAATGAGCAGTTCTTC. Translating it yields CSGHGRQGKYNEQFF.

This chain links TRBV20-1 with TRBJ1-5; no reliable D call. CDR1 and CDR2 from the germline V gene are DFQATT and SNEGSKA (reference sequence). This CDR3 comprises 14 residues. V lost 0 bases and J lost 5, with 11 bases in between. CDR3 DNA sequence: TGCAGTGCTAGAGATGGTGGGAGAGATCAGCCCCAGCATTTT. Translation: CSARDGGRDQPQHF.

This clonotype was seen many times. This chain uses TRBV20-1 with TRBJ2-7, with D maybe TRBD1 (5 bases). V lost 0 bases to trimming and J lost 3 bases, with 12 bases between them. The CDR3 length is 14 residues. The germline V gene has CDR1 DFQATT and CDR2 SNEGSKA (reference sequence). CDR3 amino acids: CSARDEGDSYEQYF. CDR3 DNA: TGCAGTGCTAGAGATGAAGGGGATAGCTACGAGCAGTACTTC.

This clonotype has ten or more counts. The genes are TRBV7-8 and TRBJ2-1, with 10 bases lining up with TRBD2. The CDR3 length is 15 residues. Germline V lookup: CDR1 SGHVS, CDR2 FQNEAQ. V trimming: 3 bases; J trimming: 10 bases; junction bases outside the gene matches: 9. The CDR3 DNA follows: TGTGCCAGCAGCTTCCCTAGCGGGGGCGTTGGAGAGCAGTTCTTC. Protein sequence: CASSFPSGGVGEQFF.

Many counts were recorded for this clonotype. The chain uses TRBV12-3 or TRBV12-4 and TRBJ2-7, with 14 bases fitting TRBD2. The V segment lost 2 bases and the J segment 5 bases; nucleotides outside the gene matches: 2. The CDR3 consists of 15 residues. CDR3 in amino acids: CASSLRLAGGDEQYF. The DNA for the CDR3 is TGTGCCAGCAGTTTAAGACTAGCGGGAGGGGACGAGCAGTACTTC.

The table lists this clonotype with a few counts. V and J are TRBV27 and TRBJ2-5, with D possibly being TRBD2 (6 bases). Germline V gene sequence: CDR1 MNHEY, CDR2 SMNVEV (reference sequence). The V and J ends lost 5 bases and 4 bases respectively, with 17 bases between them. This CDR3 comprises 15 residues. The CDR3 loop reads CASSPPGGVSETQYF. The CDR3 nucleotides are TGTGCCAGCAGTCCTCCCGGCGGGGTCTCAGAGACCCAGTACTTC.

The chain employs TRBV6-5 and TRBJ2-7; either TRBD1 or TRBD2 may fit D (6 bases each). CDR3 length: 15 amino acids. Germline lookup yields CDR1 MNHEY and CDR2 SVGAGI. The V and J ends lost 0 bases and 7 bases respectively, with 16 bases between them. CDR3 sequence reads: CASSYSRRGGREQYF. Written as DNA, the CDR3 is TGTGCCAGCAGTTACTCGAGAAGAGGGGGGAGGGAGCAGTACTTC.